Each of the 20 T cell receptor beta chains below was sequenced from the same sample in a study of cytomegalovirus exposure and HLA in healthy donors. The PCR ran on 60 Vbeta and 13 Jbeta primers. Data came from immunoSEQ multiplex PCR; TCRdb stores just in-frame clones and leaves some out. The repertoire consists of under 200,000 clones, with around 80% occurring once and the leading ten covering around 2.5%. The sample taken for sequencing was PBMCs. These receptors originate from a female donor in good health and CMV-seronegative.

The chain links TRBV5-1 to TRBJ2-2; the D is unclear. CDR1 SGHRS and CDR2 YFSETQ come from the germline V gene. The CDR3 extends over 15 amino acids. The V and J ends lost 6 bases and 3 bases respectively, with 15 bases between them. CDR3 amino acids: CASIEESKDTGELFF. Written as DNA, the CDR3 is TGCGCCAGCATAGAGGAAAGTAAGGACACCGGGGAGCTGTTTTTT.

This chain connects TRBV7-8 to TRBJ2-2; 15 bases match TRBD2. Germline values: CDR1 SGHVS, CDR2 FQNEAQ. V trimming: 5 bases; J trimming: 3 bases; junction bases outside the gene matches: 13. The CDR3 consists of 20 residues. The CDR3, as DNA: TGTGCCAGCAGCCCTCTGGGACTAGCGGGAGGCGTTTGGGACACCGGGGAGCTGTTTTTT. It encodes CASSPLGLAGGVWDTGELFF.

The chain uses TRBV7-2 and TRBJ2-1; 9 positions agree with TRBD2. The CDR3 consists of 14 residues. V shed 3 bases, J shed 6 bases, and the junction held 3 bases outside the gene matches. The germline V gene has CDR1 SGHTA and CDR2 FQGNSA. The chain's CDR3 is CASSFPSGINEQFF. For the CDR3, the DNA is TGTGCCAGCAGCTTTCCTAGCGGGATCAATGAGCAGTTCTTC.

The chain uses TRBV11-2 and TRBJ1-1; D perhaps matches TRBD1 (5 bases). Germline CDR1 and CDR2: SGHAT and FQNNGV. The CDR3 contains 15 residues. With 1 base removed from V and 4 bases from J, the gap between germline ends came to 13 bases. Written as DNA, the CDR3 is TGTGCCAGCAGCTTAGTGTCCCAGGGCGGCACTGAAGCTTTCTTT. It encodes CASSLVSQGGTEAFF. Together with reference TRBV11-2 and TRBJ1-1, the CDR3 gives the full variable domain: EAGVAQSPRYKIIEKRQSVAFWCNPISGHATLYWYQQILGQGPKLLIQFQNNGVVDDSQLPKDRFSAERLKGVDSTLKIQPAKLEDSAVYLCASSLVSQGGTEAFFGQGTRLTVV.

V usage is TRBV9 and J usage is TRBJ2-7, with D hard to call. Germline CDR1 reads SGDLS; CDR2 reads YYNGEE. This CDR3 comprises 14 residues. Trimming left V 0 bases short and J 0 bases short, with 7 bases between. CDR3 nucleotides: TGTGCCAGCAGCGTAGCGGAGAGCTCCTACGAGCAGTACTTC. It yields the protein CASSVAESSYEQYF.

Concerning this clone: Relative to the germline gene, one junction end is altered; a read error may explain this. The V and J genes are TRBV4-1 and TRBJ1-4, with no clear D. CDR1 and CDR2 (germline): MGHRA, YSYEKL. The CDR3 loop spans 15 amino acids. The DNA for the CDR3 is TGCGCCAGCAGTCAAGCCGGCAGCGAGGGTGAAAAACTGTTTTTT. It is translated as CASSQAGSEGEKLFF.

The genes are TRBV11-2 and TRBJ1-5; 8 bases line up with TRBD1. CDR3 length: 14 residues. Germline values: CDR1 SGHAT, CDR2 FQNNGV. Germline trimming cut 5 bases from V and 4 bases from J; bases unmatched to any gene: 4. DNA for the CDR3: TGTGCCAGCAGCCCCGACAGGGGTAATCAGCCCCAGCATTTT. Its translation is CASSPDRGNQPQHF.

V is TRBV6-6 and J is TRBJ2-2, with TRBD2 matching over 13 bases. Germline V CDR1 and CDR2: MNHNY, SVGAGI (reference sequence). With 5 bases clipped from V and 3 bases from J, the junction kept 3 bases outside the gene matches. This CDR3 is built from 16 residues. CDR3 region: CASSPGLAGDTGELFF. CDR3 coding DNA: TGTGCCAGCAGTCCCGGACTAGCGGGGGACACCGGGGAGCTGTTTTTT.

The chain employs TRBV18 and TRBJ2-7; 7 positions match TRBD1. The germline V gene encodes CDR1 KGHSH and CDR2 LQKENI. The V gene end was trimmed by 3 bases and the J gene end by 3 bases; junction bases not matched to a gene: 8. CDR3 length: 15 residues. Here the CDR3 DNA reads TGTGCCAGCTCACCCTACAGGGGTCCCTACTACGAGCAGTACTTC. Its protein product is CASSPYRGPYYEQYF.

This chain links TRBV7-9 with TRBJ2-1; 7 nucleotides agree with TRBD2. The CDR3 loop spans 13 amino acids. V lost 3 bases, J lost 8 bases, and 4 bases stayed unmatched. Germline CDR1 SEHNR, CDR2 FQNEAQ (reference sequence). CDR3 DNA sequence: TGTGCCAGCAGCTTTGCGGGAGTGGATGAGCAGTTCTTC. Protein sequence: CASSFAGVDEQFF. The whole variable domain, filled in from reference TRBV7-9 and TRBJ2-1, reads DTGVSQNPRHKITKRGQNVTFRCDPISEHNRLYWYRQTLGQGPEFLTYFQNEAQLEKSRLLSDRFSAERPKGSFSTLEIQRTEQGDSAMYLCASSFAGVDEQFFGPGTRLTVL.

The chain has TRBV11-2 and TRBJ2-2; 10 bases line up with TRBD2. CDR3 length: 16 residues. V was pared by 4 bases and J by 2 bases, with 4 bases of the junction left unmatched. The germline CDR1 and CDR2 sequences are SGHAT and FQNNGV. The DNA of the CDR3 is TGTGCCAGCAGCTCACTAGCGGGGAGAAACACCGGGGAGCTGTTTTTT. Translation gives CASSSLAGRNTGELFF.

The chain carries TRBV7-9 and TRBJ1-1, with a possible D match to TRBD1 (5 bases). The CDR3 runs 15 residues. V gave up 5 bases and J gave up 0 bases, with 13 bases separating them. Germline V gene sequence: CDR1 SEHNR, CDR2 FQNEAQ (reference sequence). The CDR3 spells CASSPGGTLNTEAFF. The CDR3 DNA reads as TGTGCCAGCAGCCCCGGGGGGACCCTGAACACTGAAGCTTTCTTT.

This clone was seen more than once but under ten times. The rearrangement joins TRBV15 to TRBJ1-3, with D unresolved. Germline V gives CDR1 LNHNV, CDR2 YYDKDF (reference sequence). This CDR3 has 13 residues. V lost 8 bases to trimming and J lost 6 bases, with 14 bases between them. CDR3 nucleotides: TGTGCCACCTCGGAGGACCGGCCAAACACCATATATTTT. Encoded protein: CATSEDRPNTIYF.

This chain uses TRBV2 with TRBJ2-5; 11 nucleotides agree with TRBD2. Germline loops: CDR1 SNHLY, CDR2 FYNNEI. This CDR3 is built from 15 residues. V gave up 5 bases and J gave up 6 bases; unmatched junction bases: 8. CDR3 loop: CASSPTSGGSKTQYF. The DNA for the CDR3 is TGTGCCAGCAGTCCCACTAGCGGGGGTAGCAAGACCCAGTACTTC. Using reference TRBV2 and TRBJ2-5 for the parts outside the CDR3, the full variable domain is EPEVTQTPSHQVTQMGQEVILRCVPISNHLYFYWYRQILGQKVEFLVSFYNNEISEKSEIFDDQFSVERPDGSNFTLKIRSTKLEDSAMYFCASSPTSGGSKTQYFGPGTRLLVL.

This chain joins TRBV5-5 and TRBJ2-7; tentatively, D is TRBD1 (6 bases). The CDR3 has 17 residues. CDR1 is SGHKS and CDR2 is YYEKEE in the germline V gene (reference sequence). Trimming cost V 0 bases and J 0 bases, with 16 bases left between them. Here the CDR3 reads CASSLGLTGTYSYEQYF. CDR3 nucleotides: TGTGCCAGCAGCTTGGGATTGACAGGAACCTACTCCTACGAGCAGTACTTC.

The chain recombines TRBV18 with TRBJ1-2; the match to TRBD1 covers 7 bases. The germline V gene has CDR1 KGHSH and CDR2 LQKENI. The CDR3 runs to 13 residues. J lost 4 bases, V lost 2 bases, and 1 base had no gene match. CDR3 coding DNA: TGTGCCAGCTCACCAGAGGGGGCCTATGGCTACACCTTC. It specifies CASSPEGAYGYTF.

The rearrangement links TRBV7-2 to TRBJ2-2; 7 positions agree with TRBD1. This CDR3 region has 16 residues. Germline trimming cut 6 bases from V and 6 bases from J; bases unmatched to any gene: 13. Germline CDR1 and CDR2: SGHTA and FQGNSA. For the CDR3, the DNA is TGTGCCAGCAGGCAACAGGGGAATCGTATGGCCGGGGAGCTGTTTTTT. Protein sequence: CASRQQGNRMAGELFF. Full variable domain (rest looked up from reference TRBV7-2 and TRBJ2-2): GAGVSQSPSNKVTEKGKDVELRCDPISGHTALYWYRQSLGQGLEFLIYFQGNSAPDKSGLPSDRFSAERTGGSVSTLTIQRTQQEDSAVYLCASRQQGNRMAGELFFGEGSRLTVL.

Remarks on this clone: Other DNA sequences in the sample encode the same CDR3. The DNA for the CDR3 is TGTGCCAGTAGCCGGACAGGGAACACTGAAGCTTTCTTT. Protein: CASSRTGNTEAFF. J is TRBJ1-1 and V is TRBV19, with TRBD1 matching 7 bases. CDR1 and CDR2 from the germline V gene are LNHDA and SQIVND (reference sequence). V trimming: 6 bases; J trimming: 1 base; junction bases outside the gene matches: 2. CDR3 length: 13 amino acids.

This clone was detected only a few times. The gene calls are TRBV7-2 and TRBJ2-7; tentatively, D is TRBD2 (7 bases). This CDR3 is built from 17 residues. V was shortened by 5 bases and J by 1 base, with 21 bases between the two germline ends. CDR1 and CDR2 (germline): SGHTA, FQGNSA. The CDR3 coding sequence is TGTGCCAGCAGCAACGGGGTGGGCGGGGGCGCGTCCTACGAGCAGTACTTC. Its protein is CASSNGVGGGASYEQYF.

The chain uses TRBV4-2 and TRBJ2-7; D is undetermined. The CDR3 has 13 residues. Germline loops: CDR1 LGHNA, CDR2 YNFKEQ. V was shortened by 0 bases and J by 4 bases, with 7 bases between the two germline ends. The CDR3 DNA is TGTGCCAGCAGCCAAGAGGAGAGGTACGAGCAGTACTTC. Translated: CASSQEERYEQYF.